Listed here are 30 T cell receptor beta chains from one sample, sequenced in a study of early T cells in non-severe SARS-CoV-2 infection (dated by TCRdb to the early 2020s). The receptor library was made with 5' RACE. Sequencing used a NextSeq 500. Through fastp at Q25 and MiXCR, TCRdb rebuilt clones from the public reads, retaining in-frame beta chains. CDR3 protein sequences are deduplicated, and each keeps its most common genes and DNA. This sample is represented by approximately 37,000 distinct CDR3 sequences; approximately 7.9% of them were singletons. 12% of the sample comes from the top ten. Source: whole blood, taken at baseline. The origin of the receptors is an adult who was a healthcare worker with PCR-confirmed SARS-CoV-2 infection or an uninfected control (not recorded which).

This clonotype was recorded many times. The chain is built from TRBV9 and TRBJ2-3; 8 nucleotides align to TRBD1. Germline trimming cut 3 bases from V and 2 bases from J; bases unmatched to any gene: 2. Germline V gene sequence: CDR1 SGDLS, CDR2 YYNGEE. This CDR3 comprises 14 residues. The CDR3 sequence is CASSEGQDTDTQYF. CDR3 DNA sequence: TGTGCCAGCAGCGAGGGACAGGACACAGATACGCAGTATTTT.

There are a few counts of this clonotype. The rearrangement joins TRBV19 to TRBJ1-2; 7 nucleotides agree with TRBD1. The junction had 5 bases not matched to a gene; V was cut back by 5 bases and J by 2 bases. Looked up from germline, CDR1 is LNHDA and CDR2 is SQIVND (reference sequence). This CDR3 is built from 14 residues. The chain's CDR3 is CASSGQAGNYGYTF. CDR3 sequence (DNA): TGTGCCAGTAGTGGACAGGCCGGCAACTATGGCTACACCTTC.

V is TRBV18 and J is TRBJ2-6; 10 bases agree with TRBD1. The junction had 2 bases not matched to a gene; V was cut back by 2 bases and J by 1 base. Germline CDR1 reads KGHSH; CDR2 reads LQKENI. The CDR3 is made up of 17 amino acids. The CDR3 coding sequence is TGTGCCAGCTCACCAGGGGACAGGGGATCTGGGGCCAACGTCCTGACTTTC. Its protein product is CASSPGDRGSGANVLTF.

This rearrangement joins TRBV6-4 to TRBJ2-1; D uncertain. The CDR3 is 13 amino acids. Between the trimmed V and J ends, which lost 3 bases and 4 bases, there was a span of 7 bases. Germline V gene sequence: CDR1 MRHNA, CDR2 SNTAGT. The CDR3 region has the DNA TGTGCCAGCAGTGAGTTCAGGTACAATGAGCAGTTCTTC. Amino acids: CASSEFRYNEQFF.

This clonotype came up many times. V is TRBV11-2 and J is TRBJ2-4; D is undetermined. V shed 5 bases and J shed 7 bases, with 12 bases lying between them. Germline values: CDR1 SGHAT, CDR2 FQNNGV. The CDR3 loop spans 13 amino acids. The CDR3 bases are TGTGCCAGCAGCCCCCGGGCCGGGAACATTCAGTACTTC. It encodes CASSPRAGNIQYF.

The CDR3 loop is CASERVPAGYTF. CDR3 in DNA: TGTGCCAGCGAGCGGGTCCCGGCCGGCTACACCTTC. The chain joins TRBV6-1 to TRBJ1-2; D unresolved. Germline CDR1 is MNHNS and CDR2 is SASEGT. This CDR3 has 12 residues. V lost 8 bases and J lost 8, with 15 bases in between.

This clonotype has only a few counts. V is TRBV20-1 and J is TRBJ2-7; possibly TRBD2 for D (5 bases). Germline V gene data show CDR1 as DFQATT and CDR2 as SNEGSKA (reference sequence). Trimming cost V 5 bases and J 1 base, with 12 bases left between them. The CDR3 is 13 amino acids. CDR3 nucleotides: TGCAGTGCTCCTCCGGGAACTTCCTACGAGCAGTACTTC. Translation gives CSAPPGTSYEQYF.

The J gene is TRBJ1-2, the V gene TRBV12-3 or TRBV12-4, with a possible D match to TRBD1 (6 bases). The V and J ends lost 5 bases and 6 bases respectively, with 19 bases between them. This CDR3 comprises 15 residues. In DNA, the CDR3 is TGTGCCAGCAGTCCGACCGAAAACAGGGTACATGGCTACACCTTC. Residues: CASSPTENRVHGYTF.

This clonotype showed up just a few times. This chain uses TRBV13 with TRBJ2-1, with 11 bases aligning to TRBD1. Germline trimming cut 5 bases from V and 7 bases from J; bases unmatched to any gene: 7. Germline V gene lookup returns CDR1 PRHDT and CDR2 FYEKMQ (reference sequence). This CDR3 region has 15 residues. Here the CDR3 DNA reads TGTGCCAGCAGCCACGGGACAGGGGGTCGAAATGAGCAGTTCTTC. This sequence encodes CASSHGTGGRNEQFF.

This clonotype was picked up many times. The V and J genes are TRBV12-3 or TRBV12-4 and TRBJ2-7, with D possibly being TRBD2 (5 bases). The V gene lost 1 base and the J gene lost 6 bases, with 10 bases spanning the gap. The CDR3 consists of 13 residues. CDR3 nucleotides: TGTGCCAGCAGTTTAGGAGGCGGGCTCGAGCAGTACTTC. It specifies CASSLGGGLEQYF.

This chain connects TRBV29-1 to TRBJ1-1; D remains unclear. The V and J ends lost 4 bases and 3 bases respectively, with 6 bases between them. The CDR3 is 11 amino acids. Germline CDR1 reads SQVTM; CDR2 reads ANQGSEA. The CDR3 nucleotides read TGCAGCGTTGGCCAGGACACTGAAGCTTTCTTT. It translates to CSVGQDTEAFF.

A few counts support this clonotype. V and J are TRBV7-2 and TRBJ2-2, with D perhaps matching TRBD1 or TRBD2 (5 bases each). The CDR3 is 13 residues long. V was pared by 5 bases and J by 6 bases, with 10 bases between. Germline V gene lookup returns CDR1 SGHTA and CDR2 FQGNSA. CDR3 coding DNA: TGTGCCAGCAGCGGAAGGGGAGCCGGGGAGCTGTTTTTT. It codes for CASSGRGAGELFF.

This clonotype was found a few times. The chain joins TRBV19 to TRBJ1-3; D unresolved. The CDR3 is 15 residues long. The V end was cut by 3 bases, the J end by 2 bases, with 11 bases between. Germline V lookup: CDR1 LNHDA, CDR2 SQIVND (reference sequence). CDR3 in amino acids: CASSMLWGAGNTIYF. CDR3 DNA sequence: TGTGCCAGTAGTATGCTCTGGGGAGCTGGAAACACCATATATTTT.

Ten or more counts support this clonotype. The chain links TRBV2 to TRBJ2-7; 7 positions agree with TRBD1. This CDR3 region has 12 residues. Per germline, CDR1 SNHLY and CDR2 FYNNEI. J lost 5 bases, V lost 5 bases, and 3 bases had no gene match. CDR3 nucleotide sequence: TGTGCCAGCAGTAGTGACAGGGACGAGCAGTACTTC. Amino acids: CASSSDRDEQYF.

This clonotype was seen more than once but under ten times. The gene calls are TRBV6-6 and TRBJ1-6; the D gene is possibly TRBD1 (5 bases). Germline CDR1 is MNHNY and CDR2 is SVGAGI (reference sequence). Trimming left V 5 bases short and J 0 bases short, with 11 bases between. CDR3 size: 16 residues. CDR3 sequence reads: CASSPGPSSYNSPLHF. The CDR3 DNA sequence: TGTGCCAGCAGTCCGGGACCGAGCTCCTATAATTCACCCCTCCACTTT.

This clonotype was recorded at least ten times. The chain carries TRBV28 and TRBJ2-2; D ambiguous. Germline loops: CDR1 MDHEN, CDR2 SYDVKM. This CDR3 region has 12 residues. Deletions cut 6 bases from V and 9 bases from J, with 11 bases between. In DNA, the CDR3 is TGTGCCAGCAGGACCCATACCAGGGAGCTGTTTTTT. It codes for CASRTHTRELFF.

The chain joins TRBV6-5 to TRBJ2-7, with TRBD1 identical over 9 bases. The CDR3 is 16 residues long. After removal of 0 bases from V and 4 bases from J, the junction contained 7 bases not matched to a gene. Germline CDR1 and CDR2: MNHEY and SVGAGI. CDR3 loop: CASSYSSGTGSYEQYF. The CDR3 coding sequence is TGTGCCAGCAGTTACTCATCCGGGACAGGGTCGTACGAGCAGTACTTC.

This clonotype has a count of ten or more. The chain has TRBV12-2 and TRBJ2-5; the table's D gene call, TRBD2, was not cross checked with the DNA. TRBV12-2 is shown as a pseudogene. CDR3 length: 16 residues. CDR3 residues: CASRLVQRGGRETQYF. The DNA of the CDR3 is TGTGCAAGTCGCTTAGTCCAGCGGGGGGGCCGAGAGACCCAGTACTTC.

The table lists this clonotype with a few counts. The rearrangement joins TRBV2 to TRBJ2-7; TRBD1 is a possible D gene (5 bases). Germline V gives CDR1 SNHLY, CDR2 FYNNEI. The CDR3 runs to 15 residues. V was clipped by 4 bases and J by 2 bases, with 15 bases between them. The DNA of the CDR3 is TGTGCCAGCAGTGGCCGGGCAGGGCCACCCTACGAGCAGTACTTC. It specifies CASSGRAGPPYEQYF.

This clonotype was found a few times. This rearrangement joins TRBV4-1 to TRBJ2-5, with 7 nucleotides matching TRBD1. The CDR3 length is 16 residues. Germline CDR1 is MGHRA and CDR2 is YSYEKL. The J segment lost 2 bases and the V segment lost 4 bases, leaving 10 bases of the junction unmatched. The CDR3 protein is CASSPFSPGQQETQYF. The CDR3 nucleotides read TGCGCCAGCAGCCCCTTTTCTCCGGGACAGCAAGAGACCCAGTACTTC.

This clonotype counts as medium-sized. This chain connects TRBV5-4 to TRBJ2-7, with D tentatively TRBD2 (6 bases). The V gene lost 4 bases and the J gene lost 5 bases, with 10 bases spanning the gap. Germline V gene sequence: CDR1 SGHNT, CDR2 YYREEE (reference sequence). The CDR3 runs to 12 residues. The CDR3 DNA follows: TGTGCCAGCAGCCCCGGGGGTGACGAGCAGTACTTC. Protein: CASSPGGDEQYF.

In its sample, this clonotype was seen a few times. The gene calls are TRBV7-9 and TRBJ2-7; D perhaps matches TRBD1 (6 bases). V was trimmed by 5 bases and J by 2 bases, leaving 16 bases between them. This CDR3 is 15 amino acids long. Germline CDR1 is SEHNR and CDR2 is FQNEAQ (reference sequence). This CDR3 reads CASSHPTGSPYEQYF. In nucleotides, the CDR3 is TGTGCCAGCAGCCATCCAACAGGGAGCCCCTACGAGCAGTACTTC.

In this sample, this clonotype turned up many times. The chain joins TRBV7-6 to TRBJ1-6, with D tentatively TRBD1 (5 bases). The CDR3 runs 13 residues. Trimming removed 4 bases from V and 6 bases from J, with 7 bases in between. The germline gives CDR1 SGHVS, CDR2 FNYEAQ. The CDR3 region has the DNA TGTGCCAGCAGCTCGACAGCTAATTCACCCCTCCACTTT. Its translation: CASSSTANSPLHF.

This clonotype was counted only a few times. This chain joins TRBV5-1 and TRBJ2-1, with 14 bases lining up with TRBD2. The CDR3 runs to 19 residues. The junction had 13 bases not matched to a gene; V was cut back by 4 bases and J by 4 bases. In germline, CDR1 is SGHRS, CDR2 YFSETQ. The DNA of the CDR3 is TGCGCCAGCAGCGGCGATCCCGGGACTAGCGGGGGTCAGTACAATGAGCAGTTCTTC. This codes for CASSGDPGTSGGQYNEQFF.

This clonotype has just a few counts. The chain links TRBV12-3 or TRBV12-4 to TRBJ1-1; no clear D gene. Deletions cut 6 bases from V and 3 bases from J, with 11 bases between. The CDR3 is 13 residues long. The CDR3 reads CASSHQRDTEAFF. The CDR3 DNA reads TGTGCCAGCAGCCACCAGCGGGACACTGAAGCTTTCTTT.

This clonotype was seen a handful of times. In DNA form, the CDR3 reads TGTGCCAGCAGGAGGGACAGGGATGCCGGGGAGCTGTTTTTT. It translates to CASRRDRDAGELFF. The rearrangement joins TRBV27 to TRBJ2-2; 9 bases agree with TRBD1. The CDR3 has 14 amino acids. V was pared by 6 bases and J by 6 bases, with 5 bases of the junction left unmatched. CDR1 and CDR2 (germline): MNHEY, SMNVEV (reference sequence).

A note on this clonotype: A much larger clone lies one base from this, so it may be a read error. Here the CDR3 reads CVSTTLLGETQYF. CDR3 nucleotide sequence: TGTGTCAGCACCACCCTCCTCGGAGAGACCCAGTACTTC. The rearrangement joins TRBV11-2 to TRBJ2-5; D gene unclear. Germline V gene data show CDR1 as SGHAT and CDR2 as FQNNGV. CDR3 size: 13 residues.

The sample holds many counts of this clonotype. The chain is built from TRBV28 and TRBJ2-3, with D possibly matching TRBD2 (6 bases). Germline CDR1 is MDHEN and CDR2 is SYDVKM. The V gene lost 5 bases and the J gene lost 1 base, with 13 bases spanning the gap. The CDR3 covers 15 residues. Here the CDR3 reads CASSPWDSRTDTQYF. Here the CDR3 DNA reads TGTGCCAGCAGTCCGTGGGACTCGCGCACAGATACGCAGTATTTT.

In its sample, this clonotype was seen once. The chain employs TRBV5-1 and TRBJ2-5; 8 positions agree with TRBD1. CDR1 and CDR2 from the germline V gene are SGHRS and YFSETQ. This CDR3 is built from 15 residues. V lost 1 base and J lost 2; bases outside the gene matches: 4. The CDR3 DNA reads as TGCGCCAGCAGCTTGCAGGGACAGGAGCAAGAGACCCAGTACTTC. It translates to CASSLQGQEQETQYF.

Worth noting for this clonotype: It may be a read error: a sequence one base away is much more abundant. The V and J genes are TRBV5-1 and TRBJ1-1; D is uncertain. Trimming cost V 1 base and J 4 bases, with 5 bases left between them. Germline V gene lookup returns CDR1 SGHRS and CDR2 YFSETQ. The CDR3 has 12 amino acids. This CDR3 is CASSLYGTEAFF. CDR3 nucleotides: TGCGCCAGCAGCTTGTACGGCACTGAAGCTTTCTTT.